The present entry profiles one T cell receptor beta chain with its context. Its antigen is not known. The data belong to a study of cytomegalovirus exposure and HLA in healthy donors. For the study at large: The same platform was used for the 120 or so validation repertoires as for the approximately 670 first-cohort repertoires, as reported in a later analysis.

The CDR3 totals 14 residues. V was trimmed by 6 bases and J by 0 bases, leaving 11 bases between them. CDR1 and CDR2 (germline): MNHEY, SVGAGI. Regarding the study as a whole: Many donors carried some public TCRs, although rarity characterized most TCR sequences.

The donors were members of the validation cohort comprising about 120 subjects, separate from the approximately 670-subject first cohort. The method was immunoSEQ multiplex PCR; TCRdb's version includes in-frame clones alone and lacks a portion of them. The sample carries roughly 330,000 clones, 87% recorded once. This TCR derives from a woman aged 25 to 39 in good health and CMV-seropositive. The chain employs TRBV6-5 and TRBJ1-1; D is unclear. The sequenced sample consisted of PBMCs. In DNA form, the CDR3 reads TGTGCCAGCAGCCAGTTCCCAATGAACACTGAAGCTTTCTTT. Its protein is CASSQFPMNTEAFF.